This record concerns one TCR beta chain sequence. Its antigen is currently unknown. There are 16 residues in the CDR3. Per germline, CDR1 SGHDN and CDR2 FVKESK. V lost 3 bases to trimming and J lost 0 bases, with 9 bases between them. This sample was included in a study of Tregs in tolerant kidney transplant recipients. The data were produced by immunoSEQ multiplex PCR, yet TCRdb's version contains in-frame clones alone and is incomplete. The sample shows about 120,000 clones, about 91% of them seen only once. General study findings and limits: Tregs expanded with activated donor B cells seemed most donor-specific. Biological reproducibility was not directly addressed in this study.

Unstimulated regulatory T cells (CD4+CD25+CD127-), CD4+CD25- non-regulatory cells, CD4 and CD8 cells were FACS-sorted from thawed PBMCs. Sequencing was performed on CD4+ T cells from blood. The source of this sequence is a human donor in good health. The V and J genes are TRBV14 and TRBJ2-6; D not resolved. The CDR3, as DNA: TGTGCCAGCAGCCACTTGGGGAACTCTGGGGCCAACGTCCTGACTTTC. Its translation: CASSHLGNSGANVLTF.